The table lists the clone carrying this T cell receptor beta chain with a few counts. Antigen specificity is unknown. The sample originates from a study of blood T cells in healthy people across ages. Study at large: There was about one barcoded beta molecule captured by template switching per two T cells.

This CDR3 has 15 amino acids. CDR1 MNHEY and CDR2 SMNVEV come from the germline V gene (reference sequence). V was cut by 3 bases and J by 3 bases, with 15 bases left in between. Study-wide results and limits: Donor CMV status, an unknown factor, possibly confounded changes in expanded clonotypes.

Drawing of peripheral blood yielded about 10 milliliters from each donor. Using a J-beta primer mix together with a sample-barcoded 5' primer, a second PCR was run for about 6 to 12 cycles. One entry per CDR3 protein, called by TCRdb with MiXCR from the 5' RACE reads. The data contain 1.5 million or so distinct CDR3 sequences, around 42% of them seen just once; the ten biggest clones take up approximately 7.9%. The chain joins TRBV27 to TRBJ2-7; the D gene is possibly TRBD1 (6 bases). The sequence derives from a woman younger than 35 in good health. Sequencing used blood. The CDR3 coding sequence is TGTGCCAGCAGTTTTTCAGGACAGCCCAACTACGAGCAGTACTTC. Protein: CASSFSGQPNYEQYF.